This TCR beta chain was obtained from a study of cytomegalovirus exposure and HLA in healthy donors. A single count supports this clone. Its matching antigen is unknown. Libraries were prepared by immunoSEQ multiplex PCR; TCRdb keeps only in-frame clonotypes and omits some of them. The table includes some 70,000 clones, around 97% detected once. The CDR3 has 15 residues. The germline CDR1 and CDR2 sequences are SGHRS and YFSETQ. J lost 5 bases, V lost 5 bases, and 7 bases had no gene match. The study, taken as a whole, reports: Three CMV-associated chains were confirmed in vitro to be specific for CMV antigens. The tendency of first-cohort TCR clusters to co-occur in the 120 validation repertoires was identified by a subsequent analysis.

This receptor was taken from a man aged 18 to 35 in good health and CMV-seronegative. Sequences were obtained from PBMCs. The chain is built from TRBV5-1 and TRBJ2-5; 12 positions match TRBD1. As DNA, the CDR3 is TGCGCCAGCAGTCCCGGGACAGGGGGCTATGAGACCCAGTACTTC. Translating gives CASSPGTGGYETQYF.